Below, 20 T cell receptor beta chains from the same sample are listed, as sequenced in a study of tumor-infiltrating lymphocytes in primary liver carcinoma. The investigators made TCR beta cDNA from roughly 460 ng total RNA, using a constant-region primer. Each TCR beta library was derived from three nested multiplex PCR rounds that employed slightly modified ARM-PCR. Forward primers for TRBV1-TRBV30 and a C-beta reverse primer served the first two PCR rounds, at around 9 cycles each. TCRdb analysed the multiplex PCR reads with MiXCR anew, one entry per CDR3 protein. This table has 40,000 to 50,000 distinct CDR3 sequences, 70% to 75% appearing once. The tissue used was unsorted bulk material of about 19-33 mg. RNA and DNA were co-extracted from it with the AllPrep DNA/RNA mini kit. Material: liver tumor tissue from sampling region 3. Subset defined: tumor region T3, left-lateral pole. These receptors were taken from a man between 40 and 49 years old with primary liver carcinoma and hepatitis B virus infection.

The gene calls are TRBV29-1 and TRBJ1-5; 7 bases match TRBD1. The junction had 7 bases not matched to a gene; V was cut back by 5 bases and J by 6 bases. Looked up from germline, CDR1 is SQVTM and CDR2 is ANQGSEA. The CDR3 spans 13 residues. Here the CDR3 reads CSVTQGSGQPQHF. CDR3 bases: TGCAGCGTTACACAGGGGTCGGGTCAGCCCCAGCATTTT.

With regard to this clonotype: A read error may produce the germline difference seen at one junction end. This chain uses TRBV11-2 with TRBJ2-7; possible D gene TRBD2, 5 bases. Germline CDR1 and CDR2: SGHAT and FQNNGV. The length of the CDR3 is 15 residues. The CDR3 nucleotides read TGTGCCAGTAGCTTAGGCAGAGGGCCTACCTACGAGCAGTACTTC. It yields the protein CASSLGRGPTYEQYF. The full variable domain, completed using reference TRBV11-2 and TRBJ2-7, is EAGVAQSPRYKIIEKRQSVAFWCNPISGHATLYWYQQILGQGPKLLIQFQNNGVVDDSQLPKDRFSAERLKGVDSTLKIQPAKLEDSAVYLCASSLGRGPTYEQYFGPGTRLTVT.

This clonotype was found many times. Here the CDR3 DNA reads TGTGCCAGCAGCCAAGCGCGAGAGTATGAGCAGTTCTTC. Its protein product is CASSQAREYEQFF. V is TRBV4-2 and J is TRBJ2-1; D call uncertain. CDR1 is LGHNA and CDR2 is YNFKEQ in the germline V gene. This CDR3 has 13 residues. Deletions cut 1 base from V and 8 bases from J, with 9 bases between.

In regard to this clonotype: The conserved closing phenylalanine or tryptophan is absent in this CDR3, likely reflecting a read error. The chain has TRBV4-2 and TRBJ2-7, with D perhaps TRBD2 (6 bases). This CDR3 spans 16 amino acids. V was clipped by 1 base and J by 0 bases, with 13 bases between them. CDR1 is LGHNA and CDR2 is YNFKEQ in the germline V gene. This chain's CDR3 is CASSQVSSESSYEQYL. The CDR3 DNA sequence: TGTGCCAGCAGCCAAGTCTCTAGCGAGAGCTCCTACGAGCAGTACCTC.

Regarding this clonotype: The CDR3 end shows no conserved phenylalanine or tryptophan, and so a read error is likely. This chain connects TRBV6-1 to TRBJ2-1; 10 bases are shared with TRBD2. J was trimmed by 8 bases and V by 5 bases; bases with no gene match: 12. Germline assignment: CDR1 MNHNS and CDR2 SASEGT. The CDR3 contains 16 residues. The CDR3 loop reads CASSHILAGVDDEQFL. Written as DNA, the CDR3 is TGTGCCAGCAGTCATATTCTAGCGGGAGTAGACGATGAGCAGTTCCTC.

Of note for this clonotype: One junction end disagrees with the germline gene, perhaps due to a read error. The V and J genes are TRBV11-2 and TRBJ1-1, with D uncertain. CDR1 and CDR2 from the germline V gene are SGHAT and FQNNGV. The CDR3 runs to 16 residues. The CDR3 bases are TGTGCCGGCAGCTTCGTATTGGGCGGAAGAGTCGCTGAAGCTTTCTTT. Its translation: CAGSFVLGGRVAEAFF.

On this clonotype: One junction end disagrees with the germline gene, perhaps due to a read error. This chain links TRBV5-4 with TRBJ2-3; 11 bases are a match to TRBD2. Germline V lookup: CDR1 SGHNT, CDR2 YYREEE (reference sequence). CDR3 length: 17 amino acids. This CDR3 reads CPSSTVTGTSGTDTRYF. CDR3 coding DNA: TGTCCCAGCAGCACGGTAACTGGGACTAGCGGCACAGATACGCGGTATTTT. Using reference TRBV5-4 and TRBJ2-3 for the parts outside the CDR3, the full variable domain is ETGVTQSPTHLIKTRGQQVTLRCSSQSGHNTVSWYQQALGQGPQFIFQYYREEENGRGNFPPRFSGLQFPNYSSELNVNALELDDSALYLCPSSTVTGTSGTDTRYFGPGTRLTVL.

This sequence joins TRBV28 and TRBJ2-4, with 16 bases identical to TRBD2. The CDR3 loop spans 20 amino acids. Germline-derived CDR1 and CDR2 are MDHEN and SYDVKM. Trimming cost V 3 bases and J 0 bases; bases outside gene matches: 8. CDR3 amino acids: CASSLYGGTSGRVAKNIQYF. CDR3 coding DNA: TGTGCCAGCAGTTTGTACGGAGGGACTAGCGGGAGGGTAGCCAAAAACATTCAGTACTTC.

A remark on this clonotype: The germline gene is not matched at one end of the junction; a read error may be the cause. This chain connects TRBV6-6 to TRBJ1-5; D not resolved. The germline gives CDR1 MNHNY, CDR2 SVGAGI (reference sequence). The CDR3 runs 16 residues. For the CDR3, the DNA is TGTGCCAGCAGTTACCGAGTAGAGTATGACAATCATCCCCAGCATTTT. As protein: CASSYRVEYDNHPQHF.

Notes on this clonotype: One end of the junction fails to match germline, which may point to a read error. The chain employs TRBV4-2 and TRBJ2-1, with 8 bases lining up with TRBD2. CDR1 is LGHNA, CDR2 YNFKEQ, per germline. The CDR3 has 16 amino acids. This CDR3 reads CASSQADGLAHNEQSF. CDR3 coding DNA: TGTGCCAGCAGCCAAGCGGACGGACTAGCCCACAATGAGCAGTCCTTC.

Details on this clonotype: The junction departs from the called germline gene at one end, perhaps through a read error. The rearrangement uses TRBV28 and TRBJ2-1; 9 nucleotides agree with TRBD2. Germline-derived CDR1 and CDR2 are MDHEN and SYDVKM. CDR3 length equals 17 residues. The CDR3 DNA reads as TGTGCCAGCAGTCTACATTATGGACTAGCGAGGGTAGATGGGCAGCTCTTC. Amino acids: CASSLHYGLARVDGQLF.

On this clonotype: At one boundary the junction diverges from the germline segment, which might be a read error. The V gene is TRBV28, the J gene TRBJ2-7, with TRBD1 matching over 7 bases. The CDR3 consists of 14 residues. CDR1 and CDR2 (germline): MDHEN, SYDVKM. CDR3 region: CASTTQGEAYKQCF. Written as DNA, the CDR3 is TGTGCCAGCACCACGCAGGGGGAAGCCTACAAGCAGTGCTTC. Using reference TRBV28 and TRBJ2-7 for the parts outside the CDR3, the full variable domain is DVKVTQSSRYLVKRTGEKVFLECVQDMDHENMFWYRQDPGLGLRLIYFSYDVKMKEKGDIPEGYSVSREKKERFSLILESASTNQTSMYLCASTTQGEAYKQCFGPGTRLTVT.

The chain links TRBV11-2 to TRBJ2-1; TRBD2 matches 8 bases. Germline-derived CDR1 and CDR2 are SGHAT and FQNNGV. The CDR3 loop spans 16 amino acids. V was pared by 5 bases and J by 9 bases, with 15 bases of the junction left unmatched. The CDR3: CASSMDIGLAMGEQFF. CDR3 nucleotide sequence: TGTGCCAGCAGCATGGATATTGGACTAGCTATGGGTGAGCAGTTCTTC.

This clonotype was seen only once. Mismatch with germline at one junction end may stem from a read error. The chain has TRBV6-5 and TRBJ1-1; perhaps TRBD1 as D (5 bases). Per the germline V gene, CDR1 is MNHEY and CDR2 is SVGAGI. CDR3 length equals 18 residues. CDR3 coding DNA: TGTACCAGCACCCCACACAGGTTGGGGAAGGGGCTGAAGACTGAAGCTTTCTTT. It codes for CTSTPHRLGKGLKTEAFF.

With regard to this clonotype: A read error is likely, as this CDR3 ends without the conserved phenylalanine or tryptophan. The CDR3 region is CASSSTYDLAGNEQFL. The DNA of the CDR3 is TGTGCCAGCAGTTCTACATATGACCTAGCGGGGAATGAGCAGTTCTTA. J is TRBJ2-1 and V is TRBV6-6, with 9 bases lining up with TRBD2. With 4 bases clipped from V and 7 bases from J, the junction kept 11 bases outside the gene matches. The CDR3 covers 16 residues. Germline-derived CDR1 and CDR2 are MNHNY and SVGAGI (reference sequence).

In this sample, this clonotype turned up a few times. The conserved final phenylalanine or tryptophan is absent from the CDR3, which likely points to a read error. The DNA is omitted, as the CDR3 cannot be located on it reliably, and the CDR3 follows TCRdb's listing. The V and J genes are TRBV11-2 and TRBJ1-2. In germline, CDR1 is SGHAT, CDR2 FQNNGV. The length of the CDR3 is 13 amino acids, counting both ends. The CDR3 here is CASSPLWARGCTL.

This clonotype was observed a single time. The V call is TRBV30, the J call TRBJ1-2, with no clear D. From germline, CDR1 is GTSNPN and CDR2 SVGIG (reference sequence). The CDR3 is 11 residues long. The CDR3 bases are TGTGTTTGGACCCGCCCGGGCGGCTACACCTTC. It specifies CVWTRPGGYTF.

The chain is built from TRBV7-9 and TRBJ1-2; D gene unclear. V dropped 5 bases and J dropped 7 bases, with 11 bases sitting between them. Germline CDR1 and CDR2: SEHNR and FQNEAQ (reference sequence). The CDR3 is made up of 12 amino acids. CDR3 loop: CASSRLGAGYTF. CDR3 DNA: TGTGCCAGCAGCCGCCTGGGAGCTGGCTACACCTTC. Combining the CDR3 with reference TRBV7-9 and TRBJ1-2 gives the whole variable domain DTGVSQNPRHKITKRGQNVTFRCDPISEHNRLYWYRQTLGQGPEFLTYFQNEAQLEKSRLLSDRFSAERPKGSFSTLEIQRTEQGDSAMYLCASSRLGAGYTFGSGTRLTVV.

This clonotype was recorded at least ten times. The genes are TRBV24-1 and TRBJ2-3; D is perhaps TRBD2 (5 bases). The length of the CDR3 is 11 residues. Per germline, CDR1 KGHDR and CDR2 SFDVKD. Trimming left V 9 bases short and J 13 bases short, with 16 bases between. The CDR3: CATGVSSGEYF. Written as DNA, the CDR3 is TGTGCCACCGGGGTCTCCTCCGGGGAGTATTTT.

The CDR3 loop reads CASSEGTSGFSYEQYF. CDR3 sequence (DNA): TGTGCCAGCAGTGAGGGTACTAGCGGGTTCTCCTACGAGCAGTACTTC. V usage is TRBV2 and J usage is TRBJ2-7, with 9 bases identical to TRBD2. Trimming cost V 3 bases and J 0 bases; bases outside gene matches: 6. From germline, CDR1 is SNHLY and CDR2 FYNNEI. This CDR3 contains 16 residues.